This TCR beta chain was obtained from a study of CD8+CD57+ T cells in acquired aplastic anemia. Study overall: Quantities of DNA derived from sorted CD4+ and CD8+ cells averaged 3.2 ug. Study outcomes and limitations: Levels of CD8+ Simpson's diversity were not significantly distinct in patients versus controls.

This CDR3 has 15 amino acids. Looked up from germline, CDR1 is LNHNV and CDR2 is YYDKDF (reference sequence). For this clonotype: The antigen is undetermined. The junction does not match germline at one end; this may be a read error.

Genomic DNA, serving as template, underwent TCR beta VDJ and CDR3 profiling. MiXCR, applied by TCRdb to the reads, yields one record per CDR3 protein. Here the sample spans some 70,000 distinct CDR3 sequences, approximately 50% being singletons. The rearrangement uses TRBV15 and TRBJ2-7, with TRBD2 matching 7 bases. The sequencing sample was made of sorted CD4+, CD8+, or CD8+CD57+ T cells (not recorded which) from PBMCs. This receptor was identified in a human donor in good health, serving as a control. CDR3 residues: CATSGDLADYNEQYF. The CDR3 DNA follows: TGTGCCACCAGCGGAGATCTAGCGGACTACAACGAGCAGTACTTC. Full variable domain (rest looked up from reference TRBV15 and TRBJ2-7): DAMVIQNPRYQVTQFGKPVTLSCSQTLNHNVMYWYQQKSSQAPKLLFHYYDKDFNNEADTPDNFQSRRPNTSFCFLDIRSPGLGDTAMYLCATSGDLADYNEQYFGPGTRLTVT.